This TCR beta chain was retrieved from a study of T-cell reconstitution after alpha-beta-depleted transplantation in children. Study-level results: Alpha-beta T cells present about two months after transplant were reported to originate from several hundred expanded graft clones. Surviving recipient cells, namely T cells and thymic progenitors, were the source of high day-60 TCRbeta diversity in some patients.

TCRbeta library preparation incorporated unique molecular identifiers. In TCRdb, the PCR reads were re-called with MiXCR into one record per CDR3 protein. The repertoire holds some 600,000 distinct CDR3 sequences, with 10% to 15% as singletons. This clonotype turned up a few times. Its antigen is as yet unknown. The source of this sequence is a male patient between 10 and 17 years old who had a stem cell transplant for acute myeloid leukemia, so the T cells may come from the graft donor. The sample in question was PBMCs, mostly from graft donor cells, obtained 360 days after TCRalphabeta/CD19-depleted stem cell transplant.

The CDR3 nucleotides are TGCAGTGCCACCCTAGCGGATCATTACGAGCAGTACTTC. Translated, it gives CSATLADHYEQYF. The chain is built from TRBV20-1 and TRBJ2-7; 7 positions agree with TRBD2. Germline V gene data show CDR1 as DFQATT and CDR2 as SNEGSKA (reference sequence). This CDR3 has 13 residues. The V segment lost 6 bases and the J segment 4 bases; nucleotides outside the gene matches: 9.